This T cell receptor (beta chain) was sequenced in a study of cytomegalovirus exposure and HLA in healthy donors. Turning to the study itself: Membership in the Caucasian-associated ancestry cluster was found for around four fifths of almost 400 genotyped donors.

From germline, CDR1 is SGDLS and CDR2 YYNGEE. V was pared by 2 bases and J by 6 bases, with 11 bases of the junction left unmatched. The CDR3 is 16 residues long. The PCR made use of 60 Vbeta and 13 Jbeta primers. Clones were sequenced by immunoSEQ multiplex PCR, and TCRdb holds only the in-frame ones, with some missing. Found here are around 170,000 clones, approximately 80% of them singletons; the top ten hold about 1.5%. The source of this sequence is a male donor in good health and CMV-seronegative. The sample consisted of PBMCs. V and J are TRBV9 and TRBJ1-2; 9 bases match TRBD1. The DNA for the CDR3 is TGTGCCAGCAGCGTGTACGCGGGGACAGGGATCGATGGCTACACCTTC. The encoded protein is CASSVYAGTGIDGYTF.